The clone carrying this T cell receptor beta chain showed up just a few times. The target antigen is unknown. This sample stems from a study of OX40 agonist ivuxolimab in advanced cancers. Study-wide background: Ivuxolimab, which patients received intravenously every 2 weeks, was dosed at 0.01 to 10 mg/kg. Whole-study results and caveats: Near-lowest levels of clonal expansion characterized partial responders at 0.1-3.0 mg/kg. Among T cells, CD8+ cells averaged more expanded clones than CD4+ cells.

With baseline, cycle 4 day 1, and cycle 7 day 1 as timepoints, blood was sampled. Clones were read by immunoSEQ multiplex PCR, and TCRdb kept only the in-frame ones, dropping some. The repertoire has roughly 20,000 clones, about 85% of them found once; the top ten carry more than 35%. Trimming at V came to 6 bases and at J to 6 bases, leaving 8 bases not matched to a gene. The germline V gene encodes CDR1 LNHDA and CDR2 SQIVND (reference sequence). The CDR3 sequence is 15 residues long. This receptor was identified in an adult with an advanced solid tumor such as melanoma, head and neck, liver or kidney cancer. This chain connects TRBV19 to TRBJ2-1; 10 bases are a match to TRBD1. The specimen was CD4+ or CD8+ T cells sorted from blood, collected in a trial of the OX40 agonist ivuxolimab. The CDR3 nucleotides read TGTGCCAGTAGCCCCGGGACAGGGGTGCCCAATGAGCAGTTCTTC. Protein: CASSPGTGVPNEQFF.